The source of this T cell receptor (beta chain) is a study of blood T cell repertoires in COVID-19. In the study overall: Collection of acute and convalescent COVID-19 samples took place in the United States, Italy and Spain. T cells, B-cell-depleted T cells, or PBMCs supplied cDNA or gDNA.

This clone was seen just once. Assay: immunoSEQ multiplex PCR; the TCRdb copy retains only in-frame clones and omits some. The profile shows 110,000 to 150,000 clones, 84% of them singletons. Material: peripheral blood. The TCR originated in a human donor in a cohort sampled during active COVID-19.

CDR3 DNA: TGTGCCAGCAGCCAGGCTAGCGGGAGGTCGACCTACAATGAGCAGTTCTTC. It is translated as CASSQASGRSTYNEQFF. The J gene is TRBJ2-1, the V gene TRBV4-2; 11 bases match TRBD2. The V and J ends lost 3 bases and 2 bases, in that order; junction bases with no gene match: 6. Germline-derived CDR1 and CDR2 are LGHNA and YNFKEQ. This CDR3 comprises 17 residues.